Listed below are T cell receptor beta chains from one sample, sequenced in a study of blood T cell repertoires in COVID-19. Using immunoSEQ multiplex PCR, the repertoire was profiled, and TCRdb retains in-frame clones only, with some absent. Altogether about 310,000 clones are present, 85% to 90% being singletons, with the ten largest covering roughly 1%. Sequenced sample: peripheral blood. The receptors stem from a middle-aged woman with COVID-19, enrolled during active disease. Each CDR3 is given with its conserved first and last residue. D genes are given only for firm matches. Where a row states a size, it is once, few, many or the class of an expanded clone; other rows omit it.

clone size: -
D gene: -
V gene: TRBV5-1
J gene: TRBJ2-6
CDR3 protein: CASRPAGGANVLTF
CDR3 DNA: TGCGCCAGCAGACCCGCAGGTGGGGCCAACGTCCTGACTTTC

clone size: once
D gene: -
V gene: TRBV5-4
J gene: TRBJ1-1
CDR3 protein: CASSAPGENEAFF
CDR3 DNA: TGTGCCAGCAGCGCGCCAGGGGAAAATGAAGCTTTCTTT

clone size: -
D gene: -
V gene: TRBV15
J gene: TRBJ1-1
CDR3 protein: CATRGGTEAFF
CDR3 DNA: TGTGCCACCAGGGGGGGGACTGAAGCTTTCTTT

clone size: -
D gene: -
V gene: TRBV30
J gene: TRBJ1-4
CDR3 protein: CAWSGTATNEKLFF
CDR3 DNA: TGTGCCTGGAGTGGGACTGCAACTAATGAAAAACTGTTTTTT

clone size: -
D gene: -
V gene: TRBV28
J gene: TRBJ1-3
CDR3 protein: CASSSATGSGNTIYF
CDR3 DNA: TGTGCCAGCAGCAGCGCTACAGGCTCTGGAAACACCATATATTTT

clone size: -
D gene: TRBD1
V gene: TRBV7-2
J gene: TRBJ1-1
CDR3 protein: CASSLDRGGTEAFF
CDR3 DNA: TGTGCCAGCAGCTTAGACAGGGGAGGCACTGAAGCTTTCTTT

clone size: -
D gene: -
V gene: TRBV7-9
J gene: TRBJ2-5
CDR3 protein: CASSLGWRGEQETQYF
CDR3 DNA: TGTGCCAGCAGCTTAGGTTGGAGGGGAGAACAAGAGACCCAGTACTTC

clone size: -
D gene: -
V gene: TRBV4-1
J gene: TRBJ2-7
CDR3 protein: CASSPTSTATYEQYF
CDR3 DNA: TGCGCCAGCAGCCCCACCTCGACAGCAACCTACGAGCAGTACTTC

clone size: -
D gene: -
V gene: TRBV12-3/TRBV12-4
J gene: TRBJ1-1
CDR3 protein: CASSGRGRTEAFF
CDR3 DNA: TGTGCCAGTTCGGGGAGGGGAAGGACTGAAGCTTTCTTT

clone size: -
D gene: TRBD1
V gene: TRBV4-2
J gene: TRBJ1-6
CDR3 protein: CASSQEQGSSYNSPLHF
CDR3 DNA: TGTGCCAGCAGCCAAGAACAGGGGAGCTCCTATAATTCACCCCTCCACTTT

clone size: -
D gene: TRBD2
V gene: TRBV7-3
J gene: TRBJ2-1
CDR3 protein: CASSFGTSGGYNEQFF
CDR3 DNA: TGTGCCAGCAGCTTTGGGACTAGCGGGGGGTACAATGAGCAGTTCTTC

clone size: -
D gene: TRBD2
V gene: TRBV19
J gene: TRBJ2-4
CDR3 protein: CASRAGTSNIQYF
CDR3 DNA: TGTGCCAGTAGGGCGGGGACTAGTAACATTCAGTACTTC

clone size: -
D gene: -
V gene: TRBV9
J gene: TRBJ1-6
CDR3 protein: CASSVAGKANSPLHF
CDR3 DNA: TGTGCCAGCAGCGTAGCGGGGAAGGCAAATTCACCCCTCCACTTT

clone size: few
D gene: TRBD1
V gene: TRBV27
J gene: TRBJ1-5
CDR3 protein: CASSSTGGYNQPQHF
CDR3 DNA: TGTGCCAGCAGTTCCACAGGGGGCTACAATCAGCCCCAGCATTTT

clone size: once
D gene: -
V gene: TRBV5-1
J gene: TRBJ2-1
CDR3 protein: CASNTLALGGDNEQFF
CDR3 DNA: TGCGCCAGCAACACCTTGGCCCTCGGAGGGGACAATGAGCAGTTCTTC

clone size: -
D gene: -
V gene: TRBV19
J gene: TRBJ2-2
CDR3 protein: CAGPFGGLNTGELFF
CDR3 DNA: TGTGCCGGCCCCTTCGGGGGGCTTAACACCGGGGAGCTGTTTTTT

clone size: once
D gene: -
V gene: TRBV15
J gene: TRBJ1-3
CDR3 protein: CATSRELRGFGNTIYF
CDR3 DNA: TGTGCCACCAGCAGAGAACTGAGGGGGTTCGGAAACACCATATATTTT

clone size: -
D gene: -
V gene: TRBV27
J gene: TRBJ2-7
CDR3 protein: CASSFNARLRLYEQYF
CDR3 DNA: TGTGCCAGCAGTTTTAATGCGCGCCTCCGCCTCTACGAGCAGTACTTC

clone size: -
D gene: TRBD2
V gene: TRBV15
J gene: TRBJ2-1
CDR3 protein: CATSRGSTSGGYNEQFF
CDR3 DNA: TGTGCCACCAGCAGAGGCTCCACTAGCGGGGGGTACAATGAGCAGTTCTTC

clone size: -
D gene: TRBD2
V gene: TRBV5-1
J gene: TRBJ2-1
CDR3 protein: CASSLFTAGPTYNEQFF
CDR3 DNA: TGCGCCAGCAGCTTGTTTACAGCGGGGCCCACCTACAATGAGCAGTTCTTC

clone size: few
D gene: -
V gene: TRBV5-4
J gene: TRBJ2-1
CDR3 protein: CASSLESGANEQFF
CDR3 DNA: TGTGCCAGCAGCTTGGAGTCCGGAGCTAATGAGCAGTTCTTC

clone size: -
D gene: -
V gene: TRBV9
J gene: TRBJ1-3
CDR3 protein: CASSVGPGDGNTIYF
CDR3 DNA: TGTGCCAGCAGCGTAGGACCCGGGGATGGAAACACCATATATTTT

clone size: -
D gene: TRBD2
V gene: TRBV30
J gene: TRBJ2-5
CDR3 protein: CAWSPVGRAGGETQYF
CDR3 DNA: TGTGCCTGGAGCCCGGTTGGGAGGGCTGGGGGAGAGACCCAGTACTTC

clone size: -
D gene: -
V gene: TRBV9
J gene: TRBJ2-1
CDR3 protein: CASSVVQGPPYNEQFF
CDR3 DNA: TGTGCCAGCAGCGTGGTGCAGGGGCCACCCTACAATGAGCAGTTCTTC

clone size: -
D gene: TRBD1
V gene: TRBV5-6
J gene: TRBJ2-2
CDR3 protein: CASSFDRGQIGGELFF
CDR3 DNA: TGTGCCAGCAGCTTCGACAGGGGGCAGATAGGCGGGGAGCTGTTTTTT

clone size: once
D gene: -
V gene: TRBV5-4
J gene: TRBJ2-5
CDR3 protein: CASRLTSNPVETQYF
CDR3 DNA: TGTGCCAGCAGATTAACTAGCAATCCTGTAGAGACCCAGTACTTC

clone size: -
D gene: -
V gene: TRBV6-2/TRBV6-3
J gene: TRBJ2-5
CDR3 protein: CASSYSQGSLGETQYF
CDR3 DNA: TGTGCCAGCAGTTACTCGCAAGGGAGCCTCGGGGAGACCCAGTACTTC

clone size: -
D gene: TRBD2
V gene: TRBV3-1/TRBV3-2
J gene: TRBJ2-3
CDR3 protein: CASSKLLAGVGTDTQYF
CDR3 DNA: TGTGCCAGCAGCAAATTACTAGCGGGGGTGGGCACAGATACGCAGTATTTT

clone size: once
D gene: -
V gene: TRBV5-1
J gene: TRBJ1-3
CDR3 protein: CASSLAEVGNTIYF
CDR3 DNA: TGCGCCAGCAGCTTGGCCGAGGTTGGAAACACCATATATTTT

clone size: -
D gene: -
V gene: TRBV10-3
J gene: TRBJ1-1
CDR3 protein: CAISESRQMNTEAFF
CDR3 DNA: TGTGCCATCAGTGAGTCGAGACAGATGAACACTGAAGCTTTCTTT

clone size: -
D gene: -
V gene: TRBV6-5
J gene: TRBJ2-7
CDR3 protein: CASSYLGLPDYEQYF
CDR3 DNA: TGTGCCAGCAGTTACCTCGGGTTACCCGATTACGAGCAGTACTTC

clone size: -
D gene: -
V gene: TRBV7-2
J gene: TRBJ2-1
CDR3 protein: CASSSPLASEQFF
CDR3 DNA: TGTGCCAGCAGCTCCCCCCTAGCGTCAGAGCAGTTCTTC

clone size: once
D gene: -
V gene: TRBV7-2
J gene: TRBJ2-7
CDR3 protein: CASSLAAVGSYEQYF
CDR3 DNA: TGTGCCAGCAGCTTAGCCGCGGTGGGCTCCTACGAGCAGTACTTC

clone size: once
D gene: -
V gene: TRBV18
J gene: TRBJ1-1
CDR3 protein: CASSPAAGRDTEAFF
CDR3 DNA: TGTGCCAGCTCACCCGCGGCGGGTCGGGACACTGAAGCTTTCTTT

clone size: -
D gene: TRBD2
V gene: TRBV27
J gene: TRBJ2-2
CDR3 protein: CASSIVAGAATGELFF
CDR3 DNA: TGTGCCAGCTCGATCGTAGCGGGAGCCGCCACCGGGGAGCTGTTTTTT

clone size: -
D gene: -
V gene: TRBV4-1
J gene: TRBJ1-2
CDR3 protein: CASSQGAYGYTF
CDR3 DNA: TGCGCCAGCAGCCAAGGGGCCTATGGCTACACCTTC

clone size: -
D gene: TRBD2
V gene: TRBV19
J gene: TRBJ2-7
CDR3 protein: CASTSIAGGTYEQYF
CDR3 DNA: TGTGCCAGTACCTCTATAGCGGGAGGGACCTACGAGCAGTACTTC

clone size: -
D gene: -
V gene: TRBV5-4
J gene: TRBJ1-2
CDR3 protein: CASSLFWGDYGYTF
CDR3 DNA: TGTGCCAGCAGCTTGTTCTGGGGGGACTATGGCTACACCTTC

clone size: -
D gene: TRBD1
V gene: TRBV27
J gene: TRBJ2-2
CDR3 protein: CASSTGVGGELFF
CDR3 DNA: TGTGCCAGCAGTACAGGGGTGGGCGGGGAGCTGTTTTTT

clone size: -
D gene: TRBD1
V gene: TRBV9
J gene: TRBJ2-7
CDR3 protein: CASSAAGTDYEQYF
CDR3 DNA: TGTGCCAGCAGCGCAGCCGGGACAGACTACGAGCAGTACTTC

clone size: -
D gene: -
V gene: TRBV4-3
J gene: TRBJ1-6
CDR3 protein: CASSQAPGHSNSPLHF
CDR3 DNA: TGCGCCAGCAGCCAAGCCCCGGGACATTCGAATTCACCCCTCCACTTT

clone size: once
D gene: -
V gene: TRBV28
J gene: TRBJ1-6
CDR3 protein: CASSPSRGWPLHF
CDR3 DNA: TGTGCCAGCAGCCCTAGCCGGGGTTGGCCCCTCCACTTT

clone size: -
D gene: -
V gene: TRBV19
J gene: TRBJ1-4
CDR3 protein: CASSIRLAATNEKLFF
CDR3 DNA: TGTGCCAGTAGTATACGCCTGGCCGCAACTAATGAAAAACTGTTTTTT

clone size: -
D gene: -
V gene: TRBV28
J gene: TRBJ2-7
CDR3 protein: CASNRDSLYEQYF
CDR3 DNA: TGTGCCAGCAACCGGGACTCTCTCTACGAGCAGTACTTC

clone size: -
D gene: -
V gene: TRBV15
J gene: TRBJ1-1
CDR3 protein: CATSRITGVGGNTEAFF
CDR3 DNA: TGTGCCACCAGCAGAATCACGGGGGTCGGGGGGAACACTGAAGCTTTCTTT

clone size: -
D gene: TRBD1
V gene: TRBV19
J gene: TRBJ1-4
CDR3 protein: CASTETGVFEKLFF
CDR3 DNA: TGTGCCAGTACCGAGACAGGGGTTTTTGAAAAACTGTTTTTT

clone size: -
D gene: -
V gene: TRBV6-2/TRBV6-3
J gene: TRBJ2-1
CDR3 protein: CASSYGRPAADNEQFF
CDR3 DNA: TGTGCCAGCAGTTACGGTCGGCCCGCAGCGGACAATGAGCAGTTCTTC

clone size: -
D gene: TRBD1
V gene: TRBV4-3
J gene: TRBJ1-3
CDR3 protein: CASSQDQGAGNTIYF
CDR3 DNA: TGCGCCAGCAGCCAAGATCAGGGGGCTGGAAACACCATATATTTT

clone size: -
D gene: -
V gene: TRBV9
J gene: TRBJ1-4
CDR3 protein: CASSSHFPSGSTNEKLFF
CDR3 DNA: TGTGCCAGCAGTTCCCACTTCCCGTCAGGGTCAACTAATGAAAAACTGTTTTTT

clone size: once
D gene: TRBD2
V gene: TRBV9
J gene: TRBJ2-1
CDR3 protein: CASSPSGSSYNEQFF
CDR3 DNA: TGTGCCAGCAGCCCAAGCGGGAGCTCCTACAATGAGCAGTTCTTC

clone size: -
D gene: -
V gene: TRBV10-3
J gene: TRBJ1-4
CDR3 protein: CAISDSRGGEKLFF
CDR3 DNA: TGTGCCATCAGTGACAGCAGGGGTGGGGAAAAACTGTTTTTT

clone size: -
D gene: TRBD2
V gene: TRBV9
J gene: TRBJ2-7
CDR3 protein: CASSVEGGRWDEQYF
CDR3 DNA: TGTGCCAGCAGCGTAGAGGGCGGGAGGTGGGATGAGCAGTACTTC

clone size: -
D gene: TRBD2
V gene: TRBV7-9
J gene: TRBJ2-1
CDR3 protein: CASSFSSGRAVNEQFF
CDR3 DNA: TGTGCCAGCAGCTTCTCTAGCGGGAGGGCCGTAAATGAGCAGTTCTTC

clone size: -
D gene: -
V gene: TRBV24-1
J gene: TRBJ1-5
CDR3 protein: CATSEAGTKSNQPQHF
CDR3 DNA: TGTGCCACCAGTGAAGCAGGGACAAAGAGCAATCAGCCCCAGCATTTT

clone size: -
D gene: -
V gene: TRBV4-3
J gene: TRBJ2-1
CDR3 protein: CASSHVSNEQFF
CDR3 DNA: TGCGCCAGCAGCCATGTTAGCAATGAGCAGTTCTTC

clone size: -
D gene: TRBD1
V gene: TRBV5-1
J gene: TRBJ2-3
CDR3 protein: CASSSQQGGDTQYF
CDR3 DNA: TGCGCCAGCAGCTCGCAACAGGGGGGAGATACGCAGTATTTT

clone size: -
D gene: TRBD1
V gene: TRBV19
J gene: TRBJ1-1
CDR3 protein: CASRITGQPDPEAFF
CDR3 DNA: TGTGCCAGTAGGATTACGGGACAGCCTGATCCTGAAGCTTTCTTT

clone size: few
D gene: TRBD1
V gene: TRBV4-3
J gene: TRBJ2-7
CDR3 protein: CASSHGQGYEQYF
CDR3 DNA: TGCGCCAGCAGCCACGGACAGGGATACGAGCAGTACTTC

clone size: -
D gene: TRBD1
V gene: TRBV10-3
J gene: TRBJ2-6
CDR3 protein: CAISVTGTGGAGANVLTF
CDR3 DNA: TGTGCCATCAGTGTAACCGGGACAGGGGGCGCTGGGGCCAACGTCCTGACTTTC

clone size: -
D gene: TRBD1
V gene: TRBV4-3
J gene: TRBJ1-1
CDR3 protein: CASSQGQGVGTEAFF
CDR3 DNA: TGCGCCAGCAGCCAAGGACAGGGTGTCGGAACTGAAGCTTTCTTT